Shown below are 25 T cell receptor beta chains from a single sample sequenced in a study of sequential checkpoint blockade in melanoma. Profiled with immunoSEQ multiplex PCR; TCRdb holds only in-frame clones, not every one. This repertoire shows about 19,000 clones, around 67% found once; its top ten account for around 21%. Treatment defined: randomized to nivolumab then ipilimumab (arm A) or the reverse (arm B). Sample: CD8+ T cells sorted from blood (inferred from file names), taken from a patient given nivolumab and ipilimumab in sequence. The receptors derive from a human donor with melanoma.

This chain links TRBV28 with TRBJ1-1; D is ambiguous. Germline CDR1 is MDHEN and CDR2 is SYDVKM. The V end lost 6 bases, the J end lost 1 base, and 15 bases lay between the germline ends. This CDR3 spans 15 amino acids. CDR3 sequence reads: CASSLPRGANTEAFF. The CDR3, as DNA: TGTGCCAGCAGCCTCCCCCGGGGAGCGAACACTGAAGCTTTCTTT.

The chain couples TRBV5-6 to TRBJ2-5, with 8 positions matching TRBD1. With the DNA end fitting TRBJ2-7 better, the J assignment may be wrong. The CDR3 contains 14 residues. Looked up from germline, CDR1 is SGHDT and CDR2 is YYEEEE. CDR3 DNA: TGTGCCAGCAGCCTTTACAGGGGGACCTACGAGCAGTACTTC. Translation: CASSLYRGTYEQYF.

In this sample, this clone turned up once. The chain combines TRBV12-5 with TRBJ1-1; 10 bases agree with TRBD1. The V and J ends lost 3 bases and 5 bases, in that order; junction bases with no gene match: 3. The germline CDR1 and CDR2 sequences are LGHNT and FRNRAP. The CDR3 runs 14 residues. CDR3 protein: CASGFGTGATEAFF. CDR3 DNA sequence: TGTGCTAGTGGTTTCGGGACAGGGGCAACTGAAGCTTTCTTT.

The rearrangement links TRBV28 to TRBJ2-3; 11 bases align to TRBD2. Germline CDR1 MDHEN, CDR2 SYDVKM. The CDR3 is made up of 15 amino acids. V was pared by 4 bases and J by 0 bases, with 0 bases of the junction left unmatched. CDR3 in amino acids: CASSWTSGSTDTQYF. The CDR3 DNA sequence: TGTGCCAGCAGTTGGACTAGCGGGAGCACAGATACGCAGTATTTT.

This clone was counted once. V and J are TRBV19 and TRBJ2-1, with 7 nucleotides matching TRBD2. The CDR3 has 14 amino acids. Germline V gene data show CDR1 as LNHDA and CDR2 as SQIVND (reference sequence). V lost 6 bases to trimming and J lost 1 base; unmatched junction nucleotides: 3. CDR3 loop: CASRLAGSYNEQFF. The CDR3 DNA reads as TGTGCCAGTAGATTAGCGGGTTCCTACAATGAGCAGTTCTTC.

This chain uses TRBV19 with TRBJ1-1; possibly TRBD1 for D (5 bases). CDR1 and CDR2 from the germline V gene are LNHDA and SQIVND (reference sequence). This CDR3 has 14 residues. V dropped 5 bases and J dropped 5 bases, with 15 bases sitting between them. The CDR3 is CASSPMGRVTEAFF. CDR3 DNA sequence: TGTGCCAGTAGTCCCATGGGCAGGGTAACTGAAGCTTTCTTT.

The V gene is TRBV6-6, the J gene TRBJ1-4, with 7 bases aligning to TRBD1. Trimming at V came to 7 bases and at J to 7 bases, leaving 6 bases not matched to a gene. The CDR3 totals 13 residues. Germline V gene data show CDR1 as MNHNY and CDR2 as SVGAGI (reference sequence). The CDR3 nucleotides read TGTGCCAGCACCCAATCAGGGGGTGAAAAACTGTTTTTT. Translation gives CASTQSGGEKLFF.

This clone was seen just once. The chain recombines TRBV4-1 with TRBJ2-1; 7 bases match TRBD2. The length of the CDR3 is 14 residues. Trimming took 11 bases from V and 4 from J; bases not matched to a gene: 11. Germline lookup yields CDR1 MGHRA and CDR2 YSYEKL. The CDR3 loop reads CASQGASGYNEQFF. As DNA, the CDR3 is TGCGCCTCCCAAGGGGCTAGCGGTTACAATGAGCAGTTCTTC.

This rearrangement joins TRBV9 to TRBJ2-1; D remains unclear. The germline V and J ends were trimmed by 1 base and 7 bases, with 12 bases remaining between them. Germline CDR1 reads SGDLS; CDR2 reads YYNGEE. The CDR3 loop spans 14 amino acids. The CDR3 loop is CASSVSSGTNEQFF. DNA of the CDR3: TGTGCCAGCAGCGTATCATCGGGTACGAATGAGCAGTTCTTC. Looking up the rest from reference TRBV9 and TRBJ2-1 gives the full variable domain: DSGVTQTPKHLITATGQRVTLRCSPRSGDLSVYWYQQSLDQGLQFLIQYYNGEERAKGNILERFSAQQFPDLHSELNLSSLELGDSALYFCASSVSSGTNEQFFGPGTRLTVL.

Only a few counts were recorded for this clone. The chain has TRBV6-4 and TRBJ2-1, with TRBD1 matching 9 bases. This CDR3 is built from 16 residues. Looked up from germline, CDR1 is MRHNA and CDR2 is SNTAGT. Germline trimming cut 0 bases from V and 0 bases from J; bases unmatched to any gene: 0. The CDR3 here is CASSDSTGGSYNEQFF. The CDR3 nucleotides read TGTGCCAGCAGTGACTCGACAGGGGGCTCCTACAATGAGCAGTTCTTC.

This chain connects TRBV7-6 to TRBJ2-2, with D unclear. This CDR3 has 19 residues. Trimming stripped 1 base from V and 2 bases from J, with 20 bases between. Germline-derived CDR1 and CDR2 are SGHVS and FNYEAQ. CDR3 DNA: TGTGCCAGCAGCTTAGGCATCCGCGGCCTAAGTCTAAACACCGGGGAGCTGTTTTTT. It codes for CASSLGIRGLSLNTGELFF.

Only one count was recorded for this clone. The gene calls are TRBV6-1 and TRBJ2-1; the match to TRBD1 covers 10 bases. V gave up 3 bases and J gave up 15 bases; unmatched junction bases: 11. Germline CDR1 and CDR2: MNHNS and SASEGT. CDR3 size: 14 residues. CDR3 in DNA: TGTGCCAGCAGTGACACCGTTGGAGACAGGGGGCGGTTCTTC. Amino acids: CASSDTVGDRGRFF.

As regards this clone: One end of the junction fails to match germline, which may point to a read error. The genes are TRBV4-1 and TRBJ1-2; 8 bases align to TRBD1. This CDR3 contains 16 residues. CDR1 is MGHRA and CDR2 is YSYEKL in the germline V gene. The CDR3 spells CASSQHRGLANYGYIF. CDR3 sequence (DNA): TGCGCCAGCAGCCAACACAGGGGGTTAGCTAACTATGGCTACATCTTC.

The V gene is TRBV6-5, the J gene TRBJ2-2, with 8 bases aligning to TRBD2. The germline V gene has CDR1 MNHEY and CDR2 SVGAGI. V lost 0 bases and J lost 7; bases outside the gene matches: 7. The CDR3 length is 16 residues. The CDR3 DNA follows: TGTGCCAGCAGTTACTCGAGCGGGGGTTCAAGCGGGGAGCTGTTTTTT. Protein product: CASSYSSGGSSGELFF.

In DNA, the CDR3 is TGTGCCAGCTCCGGCGGGGGAGGAACCTACGAGCAGTACTTC. It translates to CASSGGGGTYEQYF. This sequence joins TRBV28 and TRBJ2-7; TRBD2 matches at 7 bases. The CDR3 sequence is 14 residues long. Germline V gene data show CDR1 as MDHEN and CDR2 as SYDVKM. With 8 bases clipped from V and 2 bases from J, the junction kept 9 bases outside the gene matches.

This clone was seen a single time. The rearrangement uses TRBV5-4 and TRBJ2-2; 9 bases line up with TRBD1. Germline V gene sequence: CDR1 SGHNT, CDR2 YYREEE (reference sequence). V lost 2 bases, J lost 4 bases, and 6 bases stayed unmatched. CDR3 length: 16 amino acids. The CDR3 bases are TGTGCCAGCAGCTTCACAGGGGGCTGGATCACCGGGGAGCTGTTTTTT. Protein product: CASSFTGGWITGELFF.

This sequence joins TRBV11-3 and TRBJ2-2; possible D gene TRBD2, 6 bases. Trimming took 5 bases from V and 6 from J, leaving 16 bases between them. This CDR3 comprises 15 residues. CDR1 is SGHNT, CDR2 YENEEA, per germline. Here the CDR3 reads CASSPLGGAAGELFF. The CDR3, as DNA: TGTGCCAGCAGCCCGTTGGGGGGTGCGGCCGGGGAGCTGTTTTTT.

This clone was seen a handful of times. V is TRBV4-3 and J is TRBJ2-7; D is possibly TRBD1 (5 bases). The CDR3 loop spans 14 amino acids. Germline V gives CDR1 LGHNA, CDR2 YSLEER. Trimming removed 4 bases at V and 3 bases at J, with 13 bases between. In DNA form, the CDR3 reads TGCGCCAGCAGCCCCCAAGGGGCCAGCTACGAGCAGTACTTC. It codes for CASSPQGASYEQYF.

This clone has just a few counts. The gene calls are TRBV28 and TRBJ2-7, with 9 bases fitting TRBD1. The germline V gene has CDR1 MDHEN and CDR2 SYDVKM. Trimming at V came to 7 bases and at J to 3 bases, leaving 4 bases not matched to a gene. This CDR3 contains 13 residues. The CDR3 DNA is TGTGCCAGCAACCGGGACAGGGTCTACGAGCAGTACTTC. It yields the protein CASNRDRVYEQYF.

The V gene is TRBV15, the J gene TRBJ1-2, with D possibly TRBD1 on 5 matching bases. Trimming removed 0 bases from V and 1 base from J, with 9 bases in between. There are 15 residues in the CDR3. CDR1 is LNHNV, CDR2 YYDKDF, per germline (reference sequence). The CDR3 loop reads CATSRDGGINYGYTF. CDR3 coding DNA: TGTGCCACCAGCAGAGATGGGGGGATTAACTATGGCTACACCTTC.

The chain is built from TRBV27 and TRBJ1-4; D uncertain. This CDR3 has 17 residues. Trimming took 2 bases from V and 4 from J, leaving 17 bases between them. Per germline, CDR1 MNHEY and CDR2 SMNVEV (reference sequence). The CDR3, as DNA: TGTGCCAGCAGTTTAGCTGGAGGAGGCCGAGGTAATGAAAAACTGTTTTTT. Its protein product is CASSLAGGGRGNEKLFF.

The chain combines TRBV4-1 with TRBJ1-2; D unresolved. Germline loops: CDR1 MGHRA, CDR2 YSYEKL. The CDR3 loop spans 18 amino acids. V was clipped by 0 bases and J by 4 bases, with 21 bases between them. The CDR3 protein is CASSQDVSAGVILYGYTF. The DNA of the CDR3 is TGCGCCAGCAGCCAAGATGTATCGGCGGGAGTGATACTCTATGGCTACACCTTC.

The J gene is TRBJ1-1, the V gene TRBV4-3; D is unresolved. The germline gives CDR1 LGHNA, CDR2 YSLEER. The CDR3 runs to 16 residues. The germline V and J ends were trimmed by 3 bases and 5 bases, with 19 bases remaining between them. The CDR3 DNA reads as TGCGCCAGCAGCCACGGTCCAGGAGGGTTGATGACTGAAGCTTTCTTT. Its translation: CASSHGPGGLMTEAFF.

This clone was counted a few times. This sequence joins TRBV19 and TRBJ2-7, with 9 bases lining up with TRBD1. CDR1 LNHDA and CDR2 SQIVND come from the germline V gene (reference sequence). V was clipped by 5 bases and J by 2 bases; unmatched bases: 4. This CDR3 contains 14 residues. The CDR3 DNA reads TGTGCCAGTAGTTCAGACAGGGGGACCTACGAGCAGTACTTC. Its translation: CASSSDRGTYEQYF. Using reference TRBV19 and TRBJ2-7 for the parts outside the CDR3, the full variable domain is DGGITQSPKYLFRKEGQNVTLSCEQNLNHDAMYWYRQDPGQGLRLIYYSQIVNDFQKGDIAEGYSVSREKKESFPLTVTSAQKNPTAFYLCASSSDRGTYEQYFGPGTRLTVT.

This clone showed up just a few times. The chain uses TRBV11-3 and TRBJ1-5; TRBD1 matches at 9 bases. The junction had 7 bases not matched to a gene; V was cut back by 6 bases and J by 7 bases. Germline V gene sequence: CDR1 SGHNT, CDR2 YENEEA. The CDR3 contains 14 residues. The CDR3 nucleotides are TGTGCCAGCAGGGTGACAGGGGGAAACCAGCCCCAGCATTTT. Translating gives CASRVTGGNQPQHF.